These 19 T cell receptor beta chains came from one sample sequenced in a study of T cell clonality in common variable immunodeficiency. Findings and limits, study-wide: Common variable immunodeficiency TCR beta sequences reportedly had fewer deletions and N-nucleotide insertions.

Profiling relied on immunoSEQ multiplex PCR, and the TCRdb table lists in-frame clones only, not all of them. This repertoire holds under 35,000 clones, and none appear only once. These receptors have no known antigen. Sequences were obtained from peripheral blood mononuclear cells. The receptors were gathered from a human donor with common variable immunodeficiency.

About this clone: Read coverage stops 3 residues before the CDR3 terminus; the germline J gene supplies the remainder. J is TRBJ1-1 and V is TRBV7-2, with D hard to call. The germline V gene has CDR1 SGHTA and CDR2 FQGNSA. There are 13 residues in the CDR3. The part of the CDR3 DNA that was read is TGTGCCAGCAGCCCGGAGAGCGCGAGCCCG. Protein: CASSPESASP. The whole CDR3 sequence reads CASSPESASPAFF.

As to this clone: The CDR3 end is not reached by the read, which stops 3 residues before it; the germline J gene fills it in. The gene calls are TRBV20-1 and TRBJ1-2, with D hard to call. Germline V gives CDR1 DFQATT, CDR2 SNEGSKA (reference sequence). V was cut by 5 bases and J by 3 bases, with 7 bases left in between. This CDR3 contains 11 residues. CDR3 sequence reads: CSASGDYGYTF. The CDR3 DNA, read in part, is TGCAGTGCTTCCGGGGACTATGGC.

Note on this clone: The CDR3 end is not reached by the read, which stops 3 residues before it; the germline J gene fills it in. This chain links TRBV6-1 with TRBJ2-7; weak D call: TRBD1 (5 bases). CDR1 and CDR2 from the germline V gene are MNHNS and SASEGT. The CDR3 has 15 amino acids. V was cut by 3 bases and J by 1 base, with 13 bases left in between. CDR3 DNA (partial): TGTGCCAGCAGTGACCTCCAGGGTATTTCCTACGAG. Its protein product is CASSDLQGISYE. The CDR3 as a whole reads CASSDLQGISYEQYF.

This clone occurred a few times. Coverage ceases 3 residues before the CDR3 finishes, and the germline J gene fills in the end. The chain recombines TRBV19 with TRBJ2-7; D is unresolved. In germline, CDR1 is LNHDA, CDR2 SQIVND (reference sequence). The CDR3 length is 13 residues. V lost 5 bases and J lost 4, with 12 bases in between. The CDR3 region is CASSRSVRYEQYF. The DNA read from the CDR3 is TGTGCCAGTAGTCGCAGTGTGAGGTACGAG.

There are many counts of this clone. Coverage ceases 3 residues before the CDR3 finishes, and the germline J gene fills in the end. V gene TRBV18 combines with J gene TRBJ2-5; perhaps TRBD1 as D (6 bases). With 2 bases removed from V and 2 bases from J, the gap between germline ends came to 15 bases. The CDR3 loop spans 16 amino acids. CDR1 is KGHSH and CDR2 is LQKENI in the germline V gene. The CDR3 region is CASSPVPQGGQETQYF. The CDR3 bases that were read are TGTGCCAGCTCACCAGTCCCACAGGGTGGGCAAGAGACC.

This clone was found many times. The sequence runs out 3 residues before the end of the CDR3; the remainder is reconstructed from the germline J gene. This chain connects TRBV7-2 to TRBJ2-7; 9 nucleotides match TRBD1. Per the germline V gene, CDR1 is SGHTA and CDR2 is FQGNSA. The length of the CDR3 is 15 residues. After removal of 5 bases from V and 0 bases from J, the junction contained 5 bases not matched to a gene. The CDR3 protein is CASSLWDRASYEQYF. The covered CDR3 bases are TGTGCCAGCAGCCTATGGGACAGGGCCTCCTACGAG.

The DNA read from the CDR3 is TGTGCCAGTAGTATAGTCGTGGAGCCCGGCGGACTTTTAGGGGGC. Translated, it gives CASSIVVEPGGLLGG. The whole CDR3 region reads CASSIVVEPGGLLGGYTF. The chain recombines TRBV19 with TRBJ1-2, with D hard to call. The CDR3 extends 3 residues past the end of the read, so its final part is completed from the germline J gene. CDR3 length: 18 residues. Germline loops: CDR1 LNHDA, CDR2 SQIVND (reference sequence).

This clone was recorded at least ten times. The read terminates 3 residues before the CDR3 end, so the remaining end is supplied by the germline J gene. This chain joins TRBV7-3 and TRBJ2-3; 7 nucleotides line up with TRBD2. This CDR3 is 16 amino acids long. CDR1 is SGHTA and CDR2 is FQGTGA in the germline V gene. The V and J ends lost 0 bases and 1 base, in that order; junction bases with no gene match: 4. The sequenced part of the CDR3 DNA is TGTGCCAGCAGCTTAACGGATGGGGGGGGCACAGATACG. It codes for CASSLTDGGGTDT. From start to end, the CDR3 is CASSLTDGGGTDTQYF.

Sample share makes this clone medium-sized. CDR3 bases read: TGTGCCAGCACCTGGGGGTCCGGGGGTGGCTACGAG. Translation gives CASTWGSGGGYE. The complete CDR3 protein is CASTWGSGGGYEQYF. This chain joins TRBV5-5 and TRBJ2-7; tentatively, D is TRBD2 (6 bases). The CDR3 end is not reached by the read, which stops 3 residues before it; the germline J gene fills it in. The length of the CDR3 is 15 residues. Germline CDR1 is SGHKS and CDR2 is YYEKEE (reference sequence). V gave up 6 bases and J gave up 3 bases, with 19 bases separating them.

This clone was detected many times. The read is 3 residues too short to cover the CDR3 end, so that end is filled in from the germline J gene. The V call is TRBV19, the J call TRBJ1-1, with D tentatively TRBD1 (5 bases). Trimming removed 5 bases from V and 4 bases from J, with 17 bases in between. CDR3 length: 15 residues. Germline assignment: CDR1 LNHDA and CDR2 SQIVND (reference sequence). CDR3 bases read: TGTGCCAGTAGTCTTCCGGACACCCTCCGCACTGAA. Its protein product is CASSLPDTLRTE. The CDR3 in its entirety is CASSLPDTLRTEAFF.

On this clone itself: From the germline J gene comes the end of the CDR3, since the read stops 3 residues before it. This chain uses TRBV6-1 with TRBJ1-1; D remains ambiguous. The CDR3 has 13 amino acids. Germline CDR1 and CDR2: MNHNS and SASEGT. The ends were cut back, 7 bases at V and 5 bases at J, with 14 bases in the middle. The CDR3 loop reads CASNDQVFTEAFF. CDR3 DNA (partial): TGTGCCAGCAATGACCAGGTGTTTACTGAA.

There are many counts of this clone. From the germline J gene comes the end of the CDR3, since the read stops 3 residues before it. This chain uses TRBV18 with TRBJ1-2; D is possibly TRBD1 (6 bases). The CDR3 extends over 14 amino acids. V was trimmed by 3 bases and J by 7 bases, leaving 15 bases between them. Germline assignment: CDR1 KGHSH and CDR2 LQKENI. The DNA read from the CDR3 is TGTGCCAGCTCACCGTTACGGGGGGCAGGTGGC. This gives the protein CASSPLRGAGG. From start to end, the CDR3 is CASSPLRGAGGYTF.

This clone was detected ten times or more. From the germline J gene comes the end of the CDR3, since the read stops 3 residues before it. The V call is TRBV7-2, the J call TRBJ2-5, with 9 bases that match TRBD2. Per germline, CDR1 SGHTA and CDR2 FQGNSA. V was pared by 6 bases and J by 5 bases, with 10 bases of the junction left unmatched. The CDR3 covers 15 residues. CDR3 bases read: TGTGCCAGCAGGGAACGCGGGGGGGTGAGGGAGACC. Its translation is CASRERGGVRET. The full CDR3 protein is CASRERGGVRETQYF.

Details on this clone: The DNA is omitted, as the CDR3 cannot be located on it reliably, and the CDR3 follows TCRdb's listing. The rearrangement links TRBV2 to TRBJ1-5; TRBD1, as called in the table, went unchecked against the DNA. Germline CDR1 SNHLY, CDR2 FYNNEI. Counting both end residues, the CDR3 totals 16 amino acids. CDR3 in amino acids: CASSVPPQYSNQPQHF.

This clone was seen at least ten times. The sequenced fragment ends 3 residues before the CDR3 boundary, so the rest is inferred from the germline J gene. The chain uses TRBV14 and TRBJ2-3; TRBD1 or TRBD2 may be the D gene (5 bases each). V shed 5 bases and J shed 2 bases, with 20 bases lying between them. The CDR3 has 17 amino acids. CDR1 and CDR2 (germline): SGHDN, FVKESK. CDR3: CASSSRAEGLATDTQYF. The sequenced CDR3 bases are TGTGCCAGCAGCTCTCGTGCAGAGGGGCTTGCCACAGATACG.

This clone showed up just a few times. With the read ending 3 residues before the CDR3 end, the germline J gene is used to fill in that end. The gene calls are TRBV30 and TRBJ1-3; D is unclear. The germline CDR1 and CDR2 sequences are GTSNPN and SVGIG (reference sequence). The V end lost 3 bases, the J end lost 1 base, and 7 bases lay between the germline ends. The CDR3 has 13 amino acids. CDR3 sequence reads: CAWRTKSGNTIYF. The part of the CDR3 DNA that was read is TGTGCCTGGAGAACAAAGTCTGGAAACACC.

This clone was seen a handful of times. The observed sequence ends 3 residues before the CDR3 terminus, with the missing tail filled in from the germline J gene. The chain couples TRBV7-6 to TRBJ1-1; 7 bases align to TRBD1. This CDR3 has 13 residues. V shed 1 base, J shed 7 bases, and the junction held 3 bases outside the gene matches. Per germline, CDR1 SGHVS and CDR2 FNYEAQ. Partial CDR3 DNA: TGTGCCAGCAGCTTAGTAGGGGGCTTTGAA. Amino acid sequence: CASSLVGGFE. The CDR3 as a whole reads CASSLVGGFEAFF.

On this clone: The observed sequence ends 3 residues before the CDR3 terminus, with the missing tail filled in from the germline J gene. The chain employs TRBV6-1 and TRBJ1-4; D not resolved. The V and J ends lost 0 bases and 4 bases respectively, with 12 bases between them. Germline CDR1 MNHNS, CDR2 SASEGT. CDR3 length equals 16 residues. The CDR3 DNA, read in part, is TGTGCCAGCAGTGAAGCGCGTATTATAAATAATGAAAAA. Its protein is CASSEARIINNEK. The entire CDR3 is CASSEARIINNEKLFF.

This clone has just a few counts. The read ends 3 residues before the CDR3 terminus; that terminus is restored from the germline J gene. The chain joins TRBV7-3 to TRBJ2-3; D possibly corresponds to TRBD2 (6 bases). There are 15 residues in the CDR3. The V gene's germline CDR1 is SGHTA and CDR2 FQGTGA. Trimming pared 5 bases from V and 2 bases from J, leaving 14 bases between. The CDR3 protein is CASSTTGTFTDTQYF. The DNA read from the CDR3 is TGTGCCAGCAGCACCACCGGGACTTTCACAGATACG.